This TCR beta chain was recorded in a study of T cells in Graves' hyperthyroidism and ophthalmopathy. The overall study: Peripheral blood was acquired at first diagnosis, ahead of any therapy whatsoever.

TCR beta CDR3 sequences were amplified from RNA transcripts. In the first-round RT-PCR of the TCR CDR3, the HTBI primer set was used. MiXCR was run by TCRdb on the multiplex PCR reads, yielding one entry per CDR3 protein. In the table there are more than 600,000 distinct CDR3 sequences, around 17% of which are singletons. Pregnant or lactating patients were excluded, as were those with uncontrolled infection or other autoimmune disease. The PBMCs were sourced from fresh peripheral blood (around 10 ml). This clonotype was picked up a small number of times. CDR1 is GTSNPN and CDR2 is SVGIG in the germline V gene (reference sequence). The CDR3 sequence is 13 residues long. V lost 0 bases and J 3 bases, leaving 7 bases between the germline ends.

The TCR originated in a man between 18 and 35 years old with Graves' hyperthyroidism. The genes are TRBV30 and TRBJ2-3; no reliable D call. Input material: blood. The CDR3 nucleotides read TGTGCCTGGAGTGTAAAGGAAACAGATACGCAGTATTTT. It yields the protein CAWSVKETDTQYF. Looking up the rest from reference TRBV30 and TRBJ2-3 gives the full variable domain: SQTIHQWPATLVQPVGSPLSLECTVEGTSNPNLYWYRQAAGRGLQLLFYSVGIGQISSEVPQNLSASRPQDRQFILSSKKLLLSDSGFYLCAWSVKETDTQYFGPGTRLTVL.